A selection of T cell receptor beta chains follows, all from one sample in a study of OX40 agonist ivuxolimab in advanced cancers. TCRdb's table, derived via immunoSEQ multiplex PCR, lists solely in-frame clones and lacks some. This table holds 35,000 to 45,000 clones, around three quarters found once. Source: CD4+ or CD8+ T cells sorted from blood, taken in a trial of the OX40 agonist ivuxolimab. The source of these receptors is an adult with an advanced solid tumor such as melanoma, head and neck, liver or kidney cancer. The CDR3 runs from the conserved cysteine through the conserved F or W. A D gene is named only where the DNA matches it firmly. Clone size, where shown, is once, few, many, or a class for clones that have expanded.

TRBJ2-7,.,TRBV28,.,CASSGTYEQYF,TGCGCCAGCAGCGGCACCTACGAGCAGTACTTC
TRBJ2-6,.,TRBV18,.,CASSPAGANVLTF,TGTGCCAGCAGCCCCGCTGGGGCCAACGTCCTGACTTTC
TRBJ1-5,.,TRBV27,TRBD1,CASGTGVQPQHF,TGTGCCAGCGGGACAGGGGTCCAGCCCCAGCATTTT
TRBJ2-7,.,TRBV6-5,.,CASTPASPSYEQYF,TGTGCCAGCACCCCGGCCTCCCCTAGCTACGAGCAGTACTTC
TRBJ2-7,.,TRBV6-1,TRBD2,CASSEAGGPSSEQYF,TGTGCCAGCAGTGAAGCGGGAGGGCCTAGTAGCGAGCAGTACTTC
TRBJ2-4,.,TRBV7-2,.,CASSQGDTSKNIQYF,TGTGCCAGCAGCCAGGGAGACACCTCAAAAAACATTCAGTACTTC
TRBJ2-7,.,TRBV4-1,TRBD1,CASSRPGQPYEQYF,TGCGCCAGCAGCCGCCCGGGACAGCCCTACGAGCAGTACTTC
TRBJ1-1,.,TRBV5-1,.,CASSLGEGWNTEAFF,TGCGCCAGCAGCTTGGGGGAAGGCTGGAACACTGAAGCTTTCTTT
TRBJ2-3,.,TRBV5-4,.,CASSLGWESLTDTQYF,TGTGCCAGCAGCTTGGGGTGGGAGTCTTTAACAGATACGCAGTATTTT
TRBJ2-7,.,TRBV6-1,TRBD2,CASSDGGRAYEQYF,TGTGCCAGCAGTGATGGGGGGAGGGCCTACGAGCAGTACTTC
TRBJ1-1,.,TRBV18,TRBD1,CASSPGTGATEAFF,TGTGCCAGCTCACCAGGGACAGGGGCGACTGAAGCTTTCTTT
TRBJ2-5,.,TRBV19,TRBD1,CASSRIQGLETQYF,TGTGCCAGTAGTAGAATACAGGGGTTGGAGACCCAGTACTTC
TRBJ2-3,.,TRBV5-4,TRBD2,CASSSVAGGMDTQYF,TGTGCCAGCAGCTCCGTGGCGGGAGGTATGGATACGCAGTATTTT
TRBJ2-7,.,TRBV27,TRBD1,CASSDVQGARAEQYF,TGTGCCAGCAGCGACGTACAGGGGGCTCGGGCCGAGCAGTACTTC
TRBJ2-7,few,TRBV11-2,TRBD1,CASSLDGTGVHEQYF,TGTGCCAGCAGCTTAGACGGGACAGGGGTTCACGAGCAGTACTTC
TRBJ2-1,.,TRBV5-1,TRBD1,CASSLTTGQGPFPGQFF,TGCGCCAGCAGCTTGACCACGGGACAGGGCCCTTTCCCAGGCCAGTTCTTC
TRBJ1-6,.,TRBV2,TRBD1,CATRQGYNSPLHF,TGTGCCACCAGACAGGGTTATAATTCACCCCTCCACTTT
TRBJ2-2,.,TRBV19,.,CASRPDGGTGELFF,TGTGCCAGTAGACCGGACGGGGGAACCGGGGAGCTGTTTTTT
TRBJ2-7,once,TRBV4-3,TRBD2,CASSQDLGLAVYEQYF,TGCGCCAGCAGCCAAGATCTGGGACTAGCGGTATACGAGCAGTACTTC
TRBJ1-4,.,TRBV14,.,CASSQGGRSSEKLFF,TGTGCCAGCAGCCAAGGAGGGAGGTCAAGTGAAAAACTGTTTTTT
TRBJ1-3,.,TRBV11-2,TRBD1,CASSPGTGGGNTIYF,TGTGCCAGCAGCCCCGGGACAGGGGGCGGAAACACCATATATTTT
TRBJ2-5,.,TRBV6-6,TRBD2,CASSRTSGTETQYF,TGTGCCAGCAGTCGGACTAGCGGGACAGAGACCCAGTACTTC